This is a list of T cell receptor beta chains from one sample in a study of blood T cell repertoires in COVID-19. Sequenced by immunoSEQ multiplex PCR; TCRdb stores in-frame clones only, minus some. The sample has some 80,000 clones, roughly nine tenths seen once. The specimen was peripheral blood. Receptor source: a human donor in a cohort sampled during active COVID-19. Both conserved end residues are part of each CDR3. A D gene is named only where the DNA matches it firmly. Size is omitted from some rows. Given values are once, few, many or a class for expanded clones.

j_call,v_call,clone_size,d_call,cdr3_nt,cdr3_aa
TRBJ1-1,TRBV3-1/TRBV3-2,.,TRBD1,TGTGCCAGCAGTTGTACTATGGGGACAGGGGTAGGAGTGAACACTGAAGCTTTCTTT,CASSCTMGTGVGVNTEAFF
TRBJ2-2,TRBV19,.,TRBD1,TGTGCCAGTAGTCAGGGACAGGGGGCGGGCACCGGGGAGCTGTTTTTT,CASSQGQGAGTGELFF
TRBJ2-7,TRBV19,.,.,TGTGCCAGTCGACACCGCTACGAGCAGTACTTC,CASRHRYEQYF
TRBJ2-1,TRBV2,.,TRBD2,TGTGCCAGCAGTGAAGTACGGCTAGCGGGAGCTGGTGAGCAGTTCTTC,CASSEVRLAGAGEQFF
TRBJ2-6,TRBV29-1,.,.,TGCAGCGCCCCGGGAACAGGGGCCAACGTCCTGACTTTC,CSAPGTGANVLTF
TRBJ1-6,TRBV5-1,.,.,TGCGCCAGCAGCTTGACCGGGACTGTAGGCTCCTATAATTCACCCCTCCACTTT,CASSLTGTVGSYNSPLHF
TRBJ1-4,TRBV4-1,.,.,TGCGCCAGCAGCCAAGATCCGAGCGGGGTGGCTAATGAAAAACTGTTTTTT,CASSQDPSGVANEKLFF
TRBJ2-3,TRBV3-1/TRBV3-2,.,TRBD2,TGTGCCAGCAGCCAGGTGGGGGGGTTCGCAGATACGCAGTATTTT,CASSQVGGFADTQYF
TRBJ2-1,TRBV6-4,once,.,TGTGCCAGCAGCGTCGTAGCGGAATCTGTATTAGGTGAGCAGTTCTTC,CASSVVAESVLGEQFF
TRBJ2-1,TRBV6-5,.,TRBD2,TGTGCCAGGTATGCGGGACTAGCAGTATACAATGAGCAGTTCTTC,CARYAGLAVYNEQFF
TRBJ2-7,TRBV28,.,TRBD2,TGTGCCAGCAGTTTTCGGGGGGTGACCTCCTACGAGCAGTACTTC,CASSFRGVTSYEQYF
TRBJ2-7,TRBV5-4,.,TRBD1,TGTGCCAGCAGCTTGGCGAAGGGGGCCCTCCCGGTCTACGAGCAGTACTTC,CASSLAKGALPVYEQYF
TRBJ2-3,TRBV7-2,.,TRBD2,TGTGCCAGCAGCTTCCAGCGGGGTACAGATACGCAGTATTTT,CASSFQRGTDTQYF
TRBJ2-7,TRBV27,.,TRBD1,TGTGCCAGCAGTATACTACCGGGACAGGGGGCGCGTGAGCAGTACTTC,CASSILPGQGAREQYF
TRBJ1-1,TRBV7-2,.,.,TGTGCCAGCAGCTTACTGTCGAACACTGAAGCTTTCTTT,CASSLLSNTEAFF
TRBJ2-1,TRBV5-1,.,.,TGCGCCAGCAGCTTGGATGGGAGAGCCCTAAATGAGCAGTTCTTC,CASSLDGRALNEQFF
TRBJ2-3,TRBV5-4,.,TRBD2,TGTGCCAGCAGTACAGGACTAGCGGGAGTTCAAGATACGCAGTATTTT,CASSTGLAGVQDTQYF
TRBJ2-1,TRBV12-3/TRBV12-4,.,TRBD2,TGTGCCAGCAGTAGCGGGGGGGTAACTGAGCAGTTCTTC,CASSSGGVTEQFF
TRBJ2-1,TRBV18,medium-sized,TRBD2,TGTGCCAGCTCCTCGACTAGCGGGGGGATATATGAGCAGTTCTTC,CASSSTSGGIYEQFF
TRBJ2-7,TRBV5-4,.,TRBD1,TGTGCCAGCAGCGCCGGACAGGGGGTCTACGAGCAGTACTTC,CASSAGQGVYEQYF
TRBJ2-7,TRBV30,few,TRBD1,TGTGCCGGAAGACAGGGGAAGGCTGTCGAGCAGTACTTC,CAGRQGKAVEQYF
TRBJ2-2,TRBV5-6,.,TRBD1,TGTGCCAGCAGCTTGGACAGGGGGCCACCCCCCGGGGAGCTGTTTTTT,CASSLDRGPPPGELFF
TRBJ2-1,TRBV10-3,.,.,TGTGCCATCAGTGAGATGCAGGCCTCCTACAATGAGCAGTTCTTC,CAISEMQASYNEQFF
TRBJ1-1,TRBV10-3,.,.,TGTGCCATCAGTGAGAGGGGGGGGCTCACTGAAGCTTTCTTT,CAISERGGLTEAFF
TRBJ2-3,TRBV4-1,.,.,TGCGCCAGCCGACGACAGGACCTAACAGATACGCAGTATTTT,CASRRQDLTDTQYF
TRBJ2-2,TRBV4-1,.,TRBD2,TGCGCTACCTCATGGACTAGCGGGGGCGGGGAGCTGTTTTTT,CATSWTSGGGELFF
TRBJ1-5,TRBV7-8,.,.,TGTGCCAGCAGCTTGGCGGGCAATAGCAATCAGCCCCAGCATTTT,CASSLAGNSNQPQHF
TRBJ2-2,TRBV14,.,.,TGTGCCAGCAGCCACCATGCAGGTCCGGCGAACACCGGGGAGCTGTTTTTT,CASSHHAGPANTGELFF
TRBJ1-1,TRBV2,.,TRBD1,TGTGCCAGCGGTGGGCCCCGAACAGGGGGCTTCAACACTGAAGCTTTCTTT,CASGGPRTGGFNTEAFF
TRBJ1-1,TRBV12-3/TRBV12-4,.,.,TGTGCCAGCAGAGTCGGGGCTGAAGCTTTCTTT,CASRVGAEAFF
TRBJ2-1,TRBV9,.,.,TGTGCCAGCAGCCCGGACACTAACAATGAGCAGTTCTTC,CASSPDTNNEQFF
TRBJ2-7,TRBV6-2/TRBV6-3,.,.,TGTGCCAGCAGCAACAACTACGAGCAGTACTTC,CASSNNYEQYF
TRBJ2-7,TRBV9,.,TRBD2,TGTGCCAGCAGCGCCACTGGGACTAGCGGGGGCTACGAGCAGTACTTC,CASSATGTSGGYEQYF
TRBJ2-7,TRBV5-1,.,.,TGCGCCAGCAGCCGACTCCAGACAGGCGGCGAGCAGTACTTC,CASSRLQTGGEQYF
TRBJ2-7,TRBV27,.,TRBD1,TGTGCCAGCAGTTTATTTGACAGGGGAAACGAGCAGTACTTC,CASSLFDRGNEQYF
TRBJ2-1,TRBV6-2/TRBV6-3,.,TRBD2,TGTGCCAGCAGCCATGGACTAGCGGGGCCCGGTGAGCAGTTCTTC,CASSHGLAGPGEQFF
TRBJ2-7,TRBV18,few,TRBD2,TGTGCCAGCTCACCACGGAGACTAGCGGGGGAAAGCTCCTACGAGCAGTACTTC,CASSPRRLAGESSYEQYF
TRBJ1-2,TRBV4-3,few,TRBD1,TGCGCCAGCAGCCAAGCCGGGACAGGGGTTGGCTACACCTTC,CASSQAGTGVGYTF
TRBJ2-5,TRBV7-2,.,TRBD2,TGTGCCAGCAGCTTGGGACTAGCAAGACAAGAGACCCAGTACTTC,CASSLGLARQETQYF
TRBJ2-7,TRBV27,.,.,TGTGCCAGCGGTGCAGGGGTCGAGCAGTACTTC,CASGAGVEQYF
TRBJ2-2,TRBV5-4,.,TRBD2,TGTGCCAGCAGCTCCCGGGGTGCGGGGGACCCGAACACCGGGGAGCTGTTTTTT,CASSSRGAGDPNTGELFF
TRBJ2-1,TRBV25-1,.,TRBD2,TGTGCCAGCACTCGAAGCGGGGGGCTTGATGAGCAGTTCTTC,CASTRSGGLDEQFF
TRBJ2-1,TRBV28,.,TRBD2,TGTGCCAGCAGTTATCGAGCGGGACGCCCCAACAATGAGCAGTTCTTC,CASSYRAGRPNNEQFF
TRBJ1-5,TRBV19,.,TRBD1,TGTGCCAGTAGTAGGACAGGACAGGGTGACCAGCCCCAGCATTTT,CASSRTGQGDQPQHF
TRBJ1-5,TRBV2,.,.,TGTGCCAGCAGGGTACAGGGTCCCAATCAGCCCCAGCATTTT,CASRVQGPNQPQHF
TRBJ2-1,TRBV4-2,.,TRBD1,TGTGCCAGCAGCCAAGTCGTACTCCGGGACAGGGGATACAATGAGCAGTTCTTC,CASSQVVLRDRGYNEQFF
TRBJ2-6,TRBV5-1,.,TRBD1,TGCGCCAGCAGCTTGGAGTGGACAGGGGGCCCTGGGGCCAACGTCCTGACTTTC,CASSLEWTGGPGANVLTF
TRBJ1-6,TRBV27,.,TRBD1,TGTGCCAGCAAATACGGACAGGGTAGTAATTCACCCCTCCACTTT,CASKYGQGSNSPLHF
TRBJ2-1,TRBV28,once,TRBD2,TGTGCCAGCAGTTTACCGGCTAGCGGGAGAAGTGAGCAGTTCTTC,CASSLPASGRSEQFF
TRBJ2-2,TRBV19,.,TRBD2,TGTGCCAGTAGTAGCTCCAGACTAGCGGACCACACCGGGGAGCTGTTTTTT,CASSSSRLADHTGELFF
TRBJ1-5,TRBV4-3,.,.,TGCGCCAGCAGCCAAGGCCAGTATAGCAATCAGCCCCAGCATTTT,CASSQGQYSNQPQHF
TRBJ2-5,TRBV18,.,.,TGTGCCAGCTCACCACAGGGGCGAGAGACCCAGTACTTC,CASSPQGRETQYF
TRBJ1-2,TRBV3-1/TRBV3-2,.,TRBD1,TGTGCCAGCAGCCCCGGACAGGGCTTAATTCATGGCTACACCTTC,CASSPGQGLIHGYTF
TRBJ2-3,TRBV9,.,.,TGTGCCAGCAGCCCGCCCAATGGGCATACGCAGTATTTT,CASSPPNGHTQYF
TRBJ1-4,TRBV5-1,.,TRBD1,TGCGCCAGCAGCTGGGGACAGTCCGATGAAAAACTGTTTTTT,CASSWGQSDEKLFF
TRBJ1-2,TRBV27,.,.,TGTGCCAGCAGTCCATGGGGCGGGGACCTTGGCCGTGGCTACACCTTC,CASSPWGGDLGRGYTF
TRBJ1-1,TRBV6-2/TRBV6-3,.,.,TGTGCCAGCAGTTACCTCGAGGGTGGGACTGAAGCTTTCTTT,CASSYLEGGTEAFF